This T cell receptor beta chain comes out of a study of shared clonotypes between healthy human individuals. Across the whole study: Donor composition was a couple of women and three men, aged 18 to 49. Points from the study as a whole: Large sequencing depth failed to make sorted-subset sequencing complete, rarefaction showed. With a handful of donors compared, approximately 5.5% of naive CD4 clonotypes were shared.

V was clipped by 5 bases and J by 6 bases, with 11 bases between them. CDR1 is MNHEY and CDR2 is SVGAGI in the germline V gene. The CDR3 length is 13 residues. The repertoire was sequenced with immunoSEQ multiplex PCR; TCRdb's copy has only in-frame clones and lacks some. Among just over 2,000,000 clones listed, roughly 95% were seen once. On this clone: Its target is unknown.

The origin of this receptor is a man younger than 30 in good health. The source material was naive CD4+ T cells sorted from blood. The sample's subset: CD45RA+ positively selected. This chain uses TRBV6-5 with TRBJ2-1; D ambiguous. The CDR3, as DNA: TGTGCCAGCAGTCGGAGTGTCTCCAATGAGCAGTTCTTC. Translated, it gives CASSRSVSNEQFF.